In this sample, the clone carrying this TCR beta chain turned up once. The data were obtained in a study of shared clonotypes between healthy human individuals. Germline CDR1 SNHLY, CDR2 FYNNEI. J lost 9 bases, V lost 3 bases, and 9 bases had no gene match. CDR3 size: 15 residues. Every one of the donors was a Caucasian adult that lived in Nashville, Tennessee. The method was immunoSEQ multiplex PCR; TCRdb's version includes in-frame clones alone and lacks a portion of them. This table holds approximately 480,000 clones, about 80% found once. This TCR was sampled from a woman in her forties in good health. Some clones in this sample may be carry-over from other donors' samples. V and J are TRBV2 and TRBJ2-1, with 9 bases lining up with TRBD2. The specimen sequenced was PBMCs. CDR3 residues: CASSERGLASVEQFF. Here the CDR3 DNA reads TGTGCCAGCAGTGAGAGGGGACTAGCCTCGGTTGAGCAGTTCTTC.